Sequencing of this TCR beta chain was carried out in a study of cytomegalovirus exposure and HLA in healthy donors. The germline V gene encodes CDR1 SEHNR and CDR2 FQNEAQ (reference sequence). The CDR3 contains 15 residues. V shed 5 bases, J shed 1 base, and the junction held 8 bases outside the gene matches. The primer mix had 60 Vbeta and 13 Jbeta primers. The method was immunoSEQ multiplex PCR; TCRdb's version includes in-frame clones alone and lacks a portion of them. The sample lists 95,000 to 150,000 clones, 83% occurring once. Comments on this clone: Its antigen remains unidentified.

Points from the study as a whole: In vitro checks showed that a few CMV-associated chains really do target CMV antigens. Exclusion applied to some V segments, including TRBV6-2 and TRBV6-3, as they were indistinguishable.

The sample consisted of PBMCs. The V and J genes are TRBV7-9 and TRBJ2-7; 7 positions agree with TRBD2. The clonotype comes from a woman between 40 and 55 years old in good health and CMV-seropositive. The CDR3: CASSRKRGFSYEQYF. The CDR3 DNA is TGTGCCAGCAGCAGAAAGCGGGGTTTTTCCTACGAGCAGTACTTC.